The sequence of this T cell receptor (beta chain) was determined in a study of blood T cells in healthy people across ages. General study findings and limits: As age increased, TCR beta diversity per million T cells fell in a roughly linear fashion. Diversity was higher, and naive CD4+ cells more numerous, in long-lived donors than in aged donors.

Each sample provided at least 5.5 micrograms of extracted total RNA. Combining a sample-barcoded 5' primer with a J-beta primer mix, a second PCR ran for 7 to 11 cycles. Researchers report that each sample yielded at least 2.5 million CDR3-containing paired-end reads. TCRdb itself ran the 5' RACE reads through MiXCR, one entry per CDR3 protein. The profile covers about 1.8 million distinct CDR3 sequences, with 49% appearing a single time and less than 2.5% taken by the ten largest. Remarks on this clonotype: Its specificity is not known.

Germline CDR1 is SGHTA and CDR2 is FQGNSA. The CDR3 sequence is 14 residues long. Trimming took 5 bases from V and 8 from J; bases not matched to a gene: 6. The chain employs TRBV7-2 and TRBJ1-6, with TRBD1 matching 7 bases. Source material: blood. This TCR was recovered from a woman aged 35 to 49 in good health. Written as DNA, the CDR3 is TGTGCCAGCAGCCCTCACAGGGGAGATTCACCCCTCCACTTT. Its translation: CASSPHRGDSPLHF.